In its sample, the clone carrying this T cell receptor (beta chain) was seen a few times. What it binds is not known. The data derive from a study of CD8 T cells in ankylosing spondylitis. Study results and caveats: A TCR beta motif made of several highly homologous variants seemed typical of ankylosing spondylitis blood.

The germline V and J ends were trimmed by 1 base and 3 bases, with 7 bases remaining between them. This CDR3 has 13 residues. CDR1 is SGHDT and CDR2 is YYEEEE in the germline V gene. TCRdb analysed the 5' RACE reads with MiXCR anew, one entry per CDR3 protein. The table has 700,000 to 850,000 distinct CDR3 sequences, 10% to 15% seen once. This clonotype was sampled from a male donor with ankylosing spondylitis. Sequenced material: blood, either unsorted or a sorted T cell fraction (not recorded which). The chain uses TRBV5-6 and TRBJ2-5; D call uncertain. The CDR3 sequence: CASSLHREETQYF. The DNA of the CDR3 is TGTGCCAGCAGCTTGCATAGAGAAGAGACCCAGTACTTC.